The clone carrying this T cell receptor (beta chain) has at least ten counts. Its matching antigen is unknown. The record originates from a study of T cells in Graves' hyperthyroidism and ophthalmopathy. About the research overall: Peripheral blood draws took place at initial diagnosis, ahead of any treatment. Notes on the study in general: Within blood appeared most thyroid clonotypes that had expanded above 0.001.

From RNA transcripts, TCR beta CDR3 regions were amplified. The primer set for the first-round RT-PCR of the TCR CDR3 was HTBI. One entry per CDR3 protein results from TCRdb running MiXCR on the multiplex PCR reads. This repertoire shows about 700,000 distinct CDR3 sequences, about 14% found once; its top ten account for roughly 10%. CDR1 and CDR2 (germline): GTSNPN, SVGIG (reference sequence). V lost 3 bases to trimming and J lost 0 bases, with 9 bases between them. CDR3 length: 13 amino acids. Fresh peripheral blood, about 9.6 ml, yielded the PBMCs. The origin of this receptor is a woman between 18 and 29 years old with Graves' hyperthyroidism. Specimen: blood. The chain joins TRBV30 to TRBJ2-7; D is unresolved. The chain's CDR3 is CAWSLDLSYEQYF. CDR3 in DNA: TGTGCCTGGAGCTTGGACCTCTCCTACGAGCAGTACTTC.